What follows are 2 T cell receptor beta chains derived from one specimen sequenced in a study of beta chain features in type 1 diabetes. No antigen is known for these receptors. Overall study results and limits: Type 1 diabetes patients had TCRB CDR3s that were shorter (moderately but significantly so) in all four CD4+ subsets.

Sequencing targeted expressed TCRB transcripts, as all isolated RNA had been reverse transcribed. Profiled with immunoSEQ multiplex PCR; TCRdb holds only in-frame clones, not every one. The sample lists 400,000 or so clones; 9.6% were seen once. The sample taken for sequencing was central memory CD4+ T cells from blood. The source is a man aged 25 to 40 with type 1 diabetes.

This clone was seen more than once but under ten times. This sequence joins TRBV5-1 and TRBJ2-1, with a possible D match to TRBD2 (5 bases). CDR3 length: 16 amino acids. V was clipped by 1 base and J by 3 bases, with 14 bases between them. The germline V gene encodes CDR1 SGHRS and CDR2 YFSETQ. The CDR3 nucleotides are TGCGCCAGCAGCTTGACCGGCCACGGGGACTACAATGAGCAGTTCTTC. Its protein is CASSLTGHGDYNEQFF.

The V and J genes are TRBV27 and TRBJ2-5, with 10 bases that match TRBD1. Germline CDR1 reads MNHEY; CDR2 reads SMNVEV (reference sequence). The CDR3 totals 14 residues. After removal of 6 bases from V and 6 bases from J, the junction contained 7 bases not matched to a gene. The CDR3 region has the DNA TGTGCCAGCAGCACACCGGGACAGGGGAAGACCCAGTACTTC. Protein product: CASSTPGQGKTQYF.